This T cell receptor (beta chain) was recovered during a study of vaccination and CD4 T cells after COVID-19. Study-level background: In culture, cells were exposed to overlapping spike peptides from SARS-CoV-2, HCoV-NL63, HCoV-OC43 and HCoV-229E.

Cultured CD4+ T cell DNA was sequenced using the Oncomine TCR Beta short-read assay. TCRdb re-analysed the PCR reads in MiXCR, keeping a single row per CDR3 protein. This table has around 19,000 distinct CDR3 sequences, 43% appearing once. Treatment of the sample: roughly 10-day PBMC culture with coronavirus spike peptide pools or control peptides (ViraFEST assay). Peptide pools at around 9.1 ug/ml, together with 8 to 10 IU/ml IL-2, were added to cultures of two million PBMCs per well. CDR3 size: 16 residues. Trimming left V 1 base short and J 1 base short, with 13 bases between. Germline loops: CDR1 SGHNT, CDR2 YENEEA. With regard to this clonotype: The target antigen is unknown.

The sequence derives from a human donor who had recovered from COVID-19. Source: CD4+ T cells from blood, cultured in vitro, taken after SARS-CoV-2 vaccination. V gene TRBV11-3 combines with J gene TRBJ2-5; D not certain. The CDR3 sequence: CASSLGRTGVQETQYF. The DNA for the CDR3 is TGTGCCAGCAGCTTAGGCAGGACGGGCGTCCAAGAGACCCAGTACTTC.